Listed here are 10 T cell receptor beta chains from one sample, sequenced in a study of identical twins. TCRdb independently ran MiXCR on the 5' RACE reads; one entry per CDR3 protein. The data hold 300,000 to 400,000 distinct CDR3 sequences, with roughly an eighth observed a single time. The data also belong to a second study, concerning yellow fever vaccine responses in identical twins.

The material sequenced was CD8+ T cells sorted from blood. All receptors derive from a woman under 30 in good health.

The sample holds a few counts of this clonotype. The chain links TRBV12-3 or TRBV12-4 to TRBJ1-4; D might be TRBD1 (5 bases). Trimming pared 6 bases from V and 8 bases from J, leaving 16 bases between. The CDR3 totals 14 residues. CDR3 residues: CASSSQVQVEKLFF. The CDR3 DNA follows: TGTGCCAGCAGCTCTCAGGTACAGGTCGAAAAACTGTTTTTT.

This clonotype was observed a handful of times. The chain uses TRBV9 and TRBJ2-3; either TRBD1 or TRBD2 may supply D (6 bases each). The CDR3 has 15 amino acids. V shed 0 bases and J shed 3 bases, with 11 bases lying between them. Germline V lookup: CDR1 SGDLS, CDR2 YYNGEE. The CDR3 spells CASSVVRGQTDTQYF. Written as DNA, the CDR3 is TGTGCCAGCAGCGTAGTACGGGGGCAGACAGATACGCAGTATTTT.

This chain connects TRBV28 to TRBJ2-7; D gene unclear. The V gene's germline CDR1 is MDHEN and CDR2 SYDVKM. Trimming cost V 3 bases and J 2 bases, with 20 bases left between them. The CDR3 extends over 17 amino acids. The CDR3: CASSFLPDRPFTYEQYF. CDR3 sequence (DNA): TGTGCCAGCAGTTTCCTCCCCGATCGACCCTTCACCTACGAGCAGTACTTC.

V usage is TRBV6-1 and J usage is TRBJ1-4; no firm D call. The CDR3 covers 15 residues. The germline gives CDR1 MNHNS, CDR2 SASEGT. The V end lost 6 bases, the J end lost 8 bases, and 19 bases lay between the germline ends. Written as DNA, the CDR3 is TGTGCCAGCAGCCTTTACAGAACTGGTGGGGAAAAACTGTTTTTT. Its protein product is CASSLYRTGGEKLFF.

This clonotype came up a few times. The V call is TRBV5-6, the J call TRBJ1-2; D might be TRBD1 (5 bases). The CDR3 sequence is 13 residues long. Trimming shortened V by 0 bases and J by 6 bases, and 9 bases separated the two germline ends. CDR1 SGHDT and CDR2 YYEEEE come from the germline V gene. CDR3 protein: CASSLGPGHGYTF. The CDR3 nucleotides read TGTGCCAGCAGCTTGGGGCCAGGGCATGGCTACACCTTC.

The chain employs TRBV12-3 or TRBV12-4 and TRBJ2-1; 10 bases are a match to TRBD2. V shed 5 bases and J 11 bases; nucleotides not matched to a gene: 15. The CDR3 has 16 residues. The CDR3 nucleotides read TGTGCCAGCAGTCGGCCAATAGCGGGGGGAAGGTTTAAGCAGTTCTTC. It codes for CASSRPIAGGRFKQFF.

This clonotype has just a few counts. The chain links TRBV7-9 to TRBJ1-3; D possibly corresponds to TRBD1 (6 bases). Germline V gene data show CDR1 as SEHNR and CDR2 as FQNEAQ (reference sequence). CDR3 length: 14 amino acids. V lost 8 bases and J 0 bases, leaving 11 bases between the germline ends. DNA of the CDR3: TGTGCCAGCCAAGGGGGGGCCTCTGGAAACACCATATATTTT. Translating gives CASQGGASGNTIYF.

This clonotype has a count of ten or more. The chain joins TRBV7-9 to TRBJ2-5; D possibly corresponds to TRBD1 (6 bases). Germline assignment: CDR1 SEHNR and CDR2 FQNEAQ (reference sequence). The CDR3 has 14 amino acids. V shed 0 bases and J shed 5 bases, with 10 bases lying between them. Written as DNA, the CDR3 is TGTGCCAGCAGCTTAGCGCCCAGGGGTGAGACCCAGTACTTC. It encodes CASSLAPRGETQYF. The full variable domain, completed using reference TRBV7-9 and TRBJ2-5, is DTGVSQNPRHKITKRGQNVTFRCDPISEHNRLYWYRQTLGQGPEFLTYFQNEAQLEKSRLLSDRFSAERPKGSFSTLEIQRTEQGDSAMYLCASSLAPRGETQYFGPGTRLLVL.

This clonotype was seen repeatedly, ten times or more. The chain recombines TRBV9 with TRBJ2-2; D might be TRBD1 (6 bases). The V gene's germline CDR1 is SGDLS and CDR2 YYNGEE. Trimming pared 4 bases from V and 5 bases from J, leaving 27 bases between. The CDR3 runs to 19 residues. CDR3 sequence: CASSPRPHPGTNYTGELFF. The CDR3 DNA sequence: TGTGCCAGCAGCCCGCGCCCCCACCCGGGGACAAATTATACCGGGGAGCTGTTTTTT. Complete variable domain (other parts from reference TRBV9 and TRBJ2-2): DSGVTQTPKHLITATGQRVTLRCSPRSGDLSVYWYQQSLDQGLQFLIQYYNGEERAKGNILERFSAQQFPDLHSELNLSSLELGDSALYFCASSPRPHPGTNYTGELFFGEGSRLTVL.

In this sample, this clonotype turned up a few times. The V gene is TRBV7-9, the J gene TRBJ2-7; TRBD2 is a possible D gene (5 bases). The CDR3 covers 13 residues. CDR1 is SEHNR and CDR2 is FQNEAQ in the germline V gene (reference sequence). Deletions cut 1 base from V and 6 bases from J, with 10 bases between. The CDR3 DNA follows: TGTGCCAGCAGCTTAGTTGGAGGTTCCGAGCAGTACTTC. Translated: CASSLVGGSEQYF.